One and the same sample provided the 13 T cell receptor beta chains below, sequenced in a study of T cells after yellow fever vaccination. TCRdb analysed the 5' RACE reads with MiXCR anew, one entry per CDR3 protein. The sample holds hundreds of thousands of distinct CDR3 sequences, 10% to 15% seen once. The sequences come from PBMCs, collected on the day of the yellow fever booster vaccination. These receptors were obtained from a man aged 30 to 45 who received the YFV17D yellow fever vaccine.

The chain combines TRBV7-9 with TRBJ2-3, with D possibly being TRBD2 (6 bases). Germline lookup yields CDR1 SEHNR and CDR2 FQNEAQ (reference sequence). The CDR3 is made up of 17 amino acids. The V end lost 0 bases, the J end lost 2 bases, and 15 bases lay between the germline ends. CDR3 sequence (DNA): TGTGCCAGCAGCTTAGCCAAATTAGCGGAGTTCACAGATACGCAGTATTTT. Its protein is CASSLAKLAEFTDTQYF.

The rearrangement joins TRBV5-1 to TRBJ1-4; D is possibly TRBD1 (6 bases). Germline CDR1 SGHRS, CDR2 YFSETQ. Trimming stripped 4 bases from V and 3 bases from J, with 10 bases between. The CDR3 is 14 amino acids. The CDR3 is CASSKGDSNEKLFF. CDR3 nucleotides: TGCGCCAGCAGCAAGGGGGATTCTAATGAAAAACTGTTTTTT.

A few counts support this clonotype. The rearrangement joins TRBV7-2 to TRBJ2-1; D unresolved. CDR1 and CDR2 from the germline V gene are SGHTA and FQGNSA. The CDR3 contains 14 residues. V dropped 3 bases and J dropped 0 bases, with 6 bases sitting between them. In nucleotides, the CDR3 is TGTGCCAGCAGCTTTTCAGCCTCCTACAATGAGCAGTTCTTC. This translates into CASSFSASYNEQFF.

This clonotype has just a few counts. The chain is built from TRBV5-1 and TRBJ2-1, with D possibly matching TRBD1 (6 bases). Germline CDR1 reads SGHRS; CDR2 reads YFSETQ. The CDR3 covers 15 residues. Between the trimmed V and J ends, which lost 4 bases and 0 bases, there was a span of 11 bases. The CDR3 DNA follows: TGCGCCAGCAGCGAGACAGGCGACTCCTACAATGAGCAGTTCTTC. Translating it yields CASSETGDSYNEQFF.

The V gene is TRBV11-2, the J gene TRBJ2-1; the match to TRBD1 covers 7 bases. Trimming cost V 5 bases and J 15 bases; bases outside gene matches: 31. CDR1 and CDR2 from the germline V gene are SGHAT and FQNNGV. The CDR3 has 19 residues. The CDR3 protein is CASSPRTGLRASSQSNRFF. CDR3 nucleotide sequence: TGTGCCAGCAGCCCTCGGACAGGATTAAGGGCGAGTTCCCAATCTAATCGGTTCTTC.

This chain joins TRBV7-8 and TRBJ2-2; D is perhaps TRBD2 (6 bases). In germline, CDR1 is SGHVS, CDR2 FQNEAQ. This CDR3 has 15 amino acids. V lost 4 bases and J lost 4, with 13 bases in between. CDR3 amino acids: CASSSQWRGTGELFF. The CDR3 coding sequence is TGTGCCAGCAGCTCTCAGTGGCGGGGCACCGGGGAGCTGTTTTTT.

There are a few counts of this clonotype. The chain links TRBV10-3 to TRBJ2-7; TRBD2 might be the D (7 bases). CDR1 is ENHRY, CDR2 SYGVKD, per germline. V lost 11 bases and J 4 bases, leaving 21 bases between the germline ends. The CDR3 sequence is 14 residues long. The chain's CDR3 is CASKGGEASYEQYF. The CDR3 nucleotides are TGTGCCTCCAAGGGGGGGGAGGCCTCATACGAGCAGTACTTC.

This clonotype was observed a few times. V usage is TRBV18 and J usage is TRBJ1-1, with D uncertain. The germline V gene encodes CDR1 KGHSH and CDR2 LQKENI. V was trimmed by 5 bases and J by 5 bases, leaving 12 bases between them. The CDR3 totals 13 residues. CDR3 coding DNA: TGTGCCAGCTCAGAGTTGGGCCGAACTGAAGCTTTCTTT. Translation: CASSELGRTEAFF. The variable domain in full, completed from reference TRBV18 and TRBJ1-1, reads NAGVMQNPRHLVRRRGQEARLRCSPMKGHSHVYWYRQLPEEGLKFMVYLQKENIIDESGMPKERFSAEFPKEGPSILRIQQVVRGDSAAYFCASSELGRTEAFFGQGTRLTVV.

The chain recombines TRBV21-1 with TRBJ2-5; the DNA was not used to check the table's D call, TRBD2. TRBV21-1 is termed a pseudogene. CDR3 size: 17 residues. This CDR3 is CASSTGPGRDCEETQYF. CDR3 DNA: TGTGCCAGCAGCACTGGACCCGGTCGGGACTGTGAAGAGACCCAGTACTTC.

This sequence joins TRBV15 and TRBJ2-5; 8 positions agree with TRBD2. CDR1 is LNHNV, CDR2 YYDKDF, per germline (reference sequence). The CDR3 runs to 14 residues. Losses at the gene ends were 5 bases for V and 5 bases for J; bases not matched to a gene: 7. The CDR3 bases are TGTGCCACCAGCGACGGACTAGCTGGGGAGACCCAGTACTTC. This sequence encodes CATSDGLAGETQYF.

V usage is TRBV6-5 and J usage is TRBJ1-1; unclear D gene. The V and J ends lost 0 bases and 2 bases respectively, with 13 bases between them. Germline assignment: CDR1 MNHEY and CDR2 SVGAGI. The CDR3 length is 16 residues. In DNA form, the CDR3 reads TGTGCCAGCAGTTACTCTTCCCTACGATCTAACACTGAAGCTTTCTTT. The encoded protein is CASSYSSLRSNTEAFF.

The V gene is TRBV27, the J gene TRBJ2-2, with TRBD2 as a possible D gene (5 bases). This CDR3 contains 17 residues. The V end lost 8 bases, the J end lost 2 bases, and 21 bases lay between the germline ends. CDR1 is MNHEY and CDR2 is SMNVEV in the germline V gene (reference sequence). The CDR3 here is CASGPPPRGINTGELFF. CDR3 DNA: TGTGCCAGCGGACCCCCACCCCGGGGTATCAACACCGGGGAGCTGTTTTTT.

The CDR3 DNA reads TGCAGTGCACGGCAAGGGACAGGATACAATGAGCAGTTCTTC. It translates to CSARQGTGYNEQFF. The chain is built from TRBV20-1 and TRBJ2-1, with 8 bases lining up with TRBD1. The length of the CDR3 is 14 residues. The V segment lost 6 bases and the J segment 4 bases; nucleotides outside the gene matches: 8. From germline, CDR1 is DFQATT and CDR2 SNEGSKA (reference sequence).